Following are 31 T cell receptor beta chains from one sample sequenced in a study of cytomegalovirus exposure and HLA in healthy donors. Both 60 Vbeta primers and 13 Jbeta primers went into the PCR. Repertoires were generated with immunoSEQ multiplex PCR, while TCRdb's copy carries only in-frame clones and drops some. Of 50,000 or so clones in the sample, roughly four fifths are singletons; the top ten hold 2% to 2.5%. Source material: PBMCs. Receptor source: a boy younger than 18 in good health and CMV-seropositive.

The table lists this clone with a few counts. The gene calls are TRBV5-1 and TRBJ2-5; D may be TRBD1 (6 bases). CDR3 length: 13 amino acids. V lost 3 bases to trimming and J lost 5 bases, with 11 bases between them. The germline CDR1 and CDR2 sequences are SGHRS and YFSETQ. The CDR3 bases are TGCGCCAGCAGCTCACAGGGAGAGGAGACCCAGTACTTC. Protein sequence: CASSSQGEETQYF.

The rearrangement uses TRBV19 and TRBJ2-1; possibly TRBD1 for D (7 bases). Germline CDR1 reads LNHDA; CDR2 reads SQIVND (reference sequence). Trimming removed 3 bases from V and 7 bases from J, with 13 bases in between. This CDR3 comprises 14 residues. This chain's CDR3 is CASSIMAGGNEQFF. The CDR3 DNA reads TGTGCCAGTAGTATTATGGCAGGGGGGAATGAGCAGTTCTTC.

Worth noting for this clone: Other DNA sequences within the sample encode an identical CDR3. The rearrangement joins TRBV7-2 to TRBJ2-7; TRBD1 matches 10 bases. After removal of 5 bases from V and 4 bases from J, the junction contained 5 bases not matched to a gene. The CDR3 loop spans 14 amino acids. Germline V gives CDR1 SGHTA, CDR2 FQGNSA. As DNA, the CDR3 is TGTGCCAGCAGCGCGGGACAGGGGCAGTACGAGCAGTACTTC. This sequence encodes CASSAGQGQYEQYF.

V is TRBV29-1 and J is TRBJ2-3; TRBD2 agrees at 13 bases. This CDR3 spans 17 amino acids. In germline, CDR1 is SQVTM, CDR2 ANQGSEA. The ends lost 4 bases at V and 6 bases at J; junction bases unmatched: 13. CDR3 protein: CSVGLLAGGLPPDTQYF. The CDR3 coding sequence is TGCAGCGTTGGTCTACTAGCGGGGGGGCTTCCCCCCGATACGCAGTATTTT.

This clone came up a few times. The junction departs from the called germline gene at one end, perhaps through a read error. The chain links TRBV5-1 to TRBJ1-4, with 9 bases aligning to TRBD1. CDR3 size: 16 residues. In germline, CDR1 is SGHRS, CDR2 YFSETQ. The CDR3 sequence: CASSLATGGKNEKLFF. The CDR3 coding sequence is TGTGCCAGCAGCTTGGCGACAGGGGGAAAAAATGAAAAACTGTTTTTT.

The J gene is TRBJ1-2, the V gene TRBV7-2, with a possible D match to TRBD1 (6 bases). V was shortened by 1 base and J by 2 bases, with 20 bases between the two germline ends. The CDR3 totals 18 residues. Germline CDR1 and CDR2: SGHTA and FQGNSA. The DNA for the CDR3 is TGTGCCAGCAGCTTAGGGTCAGGGGCTGTTGGTTTGAACTATGGCTACACCTTC. It encodes CASSLGSGAVGLNYGYTF. Combining the CDR3 with reference TRBV7-2 and TRBJ1-2 gives the whole variable domain GAGVSQSPSNKVTEKGKDVELRCDPISGHTALYWYRQSLGQGLEFLIYFQGNSAPDKSGLPSDRFSAERTGGSVSTLTIQRTQQEDSAVYLCASSLGSGAVGLNYGYTFGSGTRLTVV.

The DNA for the CDR3 is TGTGCCAGCAGTTTATCGATCCAGCCCCTCGAAGGGAGAAATACGCAGTATTTT. It translates to CASSLSIQPLEGRNTQYF. The chain carries TRBV27 and TRBJ2-3; possible D gene TRBD2, 5 bases. This CDR3 region has 18 residues. The V end lost 0 bases, the J end lost 7 bases, and 23 bases lay between the germline ends. Germline V gene sequence: CDR1 MNHEY, CDR2 SMNVEV (reference sequence).

This clone was observed a few times. The V call is TRBV7-9, the J call TRBJ2-7, with 10 bases lining up with TRBD2. Trimming took 11 bases from V and 5 from J; bases not matched to a gene: 6. The CDR3 runs to 12 residues. Germline loops: CDR1 SEHNR, CDR2 FQNEAQ (reference sequence). The CDR3 bases are TGTGCCGCTAGTAGCGGGGGGAACGAGCAGTACTTC. This encodes CAASSGGNEQYF.

This rearrangement joins TRBV5-1 to TRBJ1-4, with 9 bases identical to TRBD1. Germline CDR1 SGHRS, CDR2 YFSETQ. There are 15 residues in the CDR3. J gave up 4 bases and V 4 bases, and 5 bases lay outside the gene matches. CDR3 residues: CASSVGQGINEKLFF. CDR3 in DNA: TGCGCCAGCAGCGTCGGACAGGGGATTAATGAAAAACTGTTTTTT. The full variable domain, completed using reference TRBV5-1 and TRBJ1-4, is KAGVTQTPRYLIKTRGQQVTLSCSPISGHRSVSWYQQTPGQGLQFLFEYFSETQRNKGNFPGRFSGRQFSNSRSEMNVSTLELGDSALYLCASSVGQGINEKLFFGSGTQLSVL.

The chain employs TRBV10-1 and TRBJ2-1; 12 bases match TRBD2. Germline V gene lookup returns CDR1 WNHNN and CDR2 SYGVQD (reference sequence). The CDR3 contains 19 residues. After removal of 1 base from V and 1 base from J, the junction contained 8 bases not matched to a gene. The CDR3 DNA reads as TGCGCCAGCAGTGAGTTCCCCTCGACTAGCGGGGGATCCTACAATGAGCAGTTCTTC. Its protein is CASSEFPSTSGGSYNEQFF.

The chain has TRBV14 and TRBJ2-7; no firm D call. This CDR3 spans 15 amino acids. Germline CDR1 and CDR2: SGHDN and FVKESK. Between the trimmed V and J ends, which lost 4 bases and 5 bases, there was a span of 18 bases. The CDR3, as DNA: TGTGCCAGCAGCCCCAGCCGACAAATTTGGCACGAGCAGTACTTC. The encoded protein is CASSPSRQIWHEQYF.

The V and J genes are TRBV27 and TRBJ1-6; D is uncertain. Trimming stripped 2 bases from V and 8 bases from J, with 7 bases between. Germline loops: CDR1 MNHEY, CDR2 SMNVEV (reference sequence). The CDR3 is 13 amino acids. The CDR3, as DNA: TGTGCCAGCAGTTTAGTATTAGATTCACCCCTCCACTTT. It encodes CASSLVLDSPLHF.

J is TRBJ2-5 and V is TRBV6-1; a weak D match, TRBD2 (6 bases). The V and J ends lost 1 base and 3 bases respectively, with 9 bases between them. From germline, CDR1 is MNHNS and CDR2 SASEGT. The CDR3 covers 14 residues. CDR3 nucleotides: TGTGCCAGCAGTGAAGGGGGGGAAGAAGAGACCCAGTACTTC. Translated, it gives CASSEGGEEETQYF.

Worth noting for this clone: One end of the junction does not line up with germline, which may come from a read error. This chain links TRBV19 with TRBJ2-1; D is undetermined. Germline V gives CDR1 LNHDA, CDR2 SQIVND (reference sequence). The CDR3 runs 15 residues. The CDR3 spells CASRIEFTRLNEQFF. CDR3 bases: TGTGCCAGTAGAATAGAATTTACCCGACTCAATGAGCAGTTCTTC. Full variable domain (outside the CDR3, taken from reference TRBV19 and TRBJ2-1): DGGITQSPKYLFRKEGQNVTLSCEQNLNHDAMYWYRQDPGQGLRLIYYSQIVNDFQKGDIAEGYSVSREKKESFPLTVTSAQKNPTAFYLCASRIEFTRLNEQFFGPGTRLTVL.

V usage is TRBV4-1 and J usage is TRBJ1-5; no definite D call. With 0 bases removed from V and 6 bases from J, the gap between germline ends came to 6 bases. CDR1 and CDR2 from the germline V gene are MGHRA and YSYEKL. The CDR3 spans 13 residues. The CDR3 sequence: CASSQDRGQPQHF. CDR3 nucleotides: TGCGCCAGCAGCCAAGATAGAGGTCAGCCCCAGCATTTT.

In nucleotides, the CDR3 is TGTGCCAGCAGTGAATTGGGGGTGCTGGGGACAGGGGAGGATACTGAAGCTTTCTTT. Its translation is CASSELGVLGTGEDTEAFF. This chain joins TRBV2 and TRBJ1-1; 10 nucleotides match TRBD1. V gave up 2 bases and J gave up 5 bases; unmatched junction bases: 17. The CDR3 spans 19 residues. Germline CDR1 reads SNHLY; CDR2 reads FYNNEI. Looking up the rest from reference TRBV2 and TRBJ1-1 gives the full variable domain: EPEVTQTPSHQVTQMGQEVILRCVPISNHLYFYWYRQILGQKVEFLVSFYNNEISEKSEIFDDQFSVERPDGSNFTLKIRSTKLEDSAMYFCASSELGVLGTGEDTEAFFGQGTRLTVV.

V usage is TRBV6-6 and J usage is TRBJ2-7, with a possible D match to TRBD2 (7 bases). The V end was cut by 8 bases, the J end by 5 bases, with 16 bases between. There are 13 residues in the CDR3. The germline gives CDR1 MNHNY, CDR2 SVGAGI (reference sequence). The CDR3 protein is CASGGLGGHEQYF. As DNA, the CDR3 is TGTGCCAGCGGGGGGCTCGGGGGGCACGAGCAGTACTTC.

The chain recombines TRBV7-2 with TRBJ2-3; 7 positions agree with TRBD2. This CDR3 region has 17 residues. The trim removed 0 bases at V and 2 bases at J, leaving 8 bases unmatched. In germline, CDR1 is SGHTA, CDR2 FQGNSA. CDR3 sequence (DNA): TGTGCCAGCAGCTTAGCGCTGGCGGGAGCTAACACAGATACGCAGTATTTT. It codes for CASSLALAGANTDTQYF.

V is TRBV7-9 and J is TRBJ2-3; D may be TRBD1 (5 bases). This CDR3 spans 19 amino acids. Germline values: CDR1 SEHNR, CDR2 FQNEAQ (reference sequence). V gave up 5 bases and J gave up 0 bases, with 24 bases separating them. The CDR3 nucleotides are TGTGCCAGCAGCCATTACAAGGGGCCCACGCAAGCTAGCACAGATACGCAGTATTTT. Its translation: CASSHYKGPTQASTDTQYF.

The CDR3 spells CASSFELGTDTQYF. CDR3 bases: TGTGCCAGCAGTTTCGAGTTAGGCACAGATACGCAGTATTTT. The rearrangement uses TRBV27 and TRBJ2-3, with unresolved D. The V gene's germline CDR1 is MNHEY and CDR2 SMNVEV (reference sequence). This CDR3 region has 14 residues. V was clipped by 3 bases and J by 1 base, with 8 bases between them.

The CDR3 coding sequence is TGTGCCAGCTCACCACCTATAGGGGAAGAGACCCAGTACTTC. It encodes CASSPPIGEETQYF. The chain couples TRBV18 to TRBJ2-5; tentatively, D is TRBD1 (5 bases). Trimming took off 0 bases at V and 3 bases at J, with 8 bases between the two ends. This CDR3 is built from 14 residues. Germline loops: CDR1 KGHSH, CDR2 LQKENI.

This chain uses TRBV7-2 with TRBJ2-7; D unresolved. The CDR3 is 13 amino acids. V lost 5 bases and J lost 3, with 11 bases in between. The germline CDR1 and CDR2 sequences are SGHTA and FQGNSA. The CDR3 sequence is CASSTPDNYEQYF. CDR3 coding DNA: TGTGCCAGCAGCACACCCGACAACTACGAGCAGTACTTC.

The chain employs TRBV5-8 and TRBJ2-5; possible D gene TRBD2, 5 bases. Germline CDR1 reads SGHTS; CDR2 reads YDEGEE. V was trimmed by 4 bases and J by 4 bases, leaving 11 bases between them. This CDR3 spans 13 amino acids. CDR3 nucleotide sequence: TGTGCCAGCAGCCTCGGACTGGGAGAGACCCAGTACTTC. Its protein product is CASSLGLGETQYF.

The V gene is TRBV4-1, the J gene TRBJ1-6; no definite D call. The length of the CDR3 is 15 residues. Trimming removed 3 bases from V and 0 bases from J, with 6 bases in between. From germline, CDR1 is MGHRA and CDR2 YSYEKL. In nucleotides, the CDR3 is TGCGCCAGCAGCCATAATCCCTCCTATAATTCACCCCTCCACTTT. Translated: CASSHNPSYNSPLHF.

A single count supports this clone. The V and J genes are TRBV15 and TRBJ2-1; TRBD1 agrees at 7 bases. Germline-derived CDR1 and CDR2 are LNHNV and YYDKDF (reference sequence). J lost 7 bases, V lost 3 bases, and 0 bases had no gene match. This CDR3 has 12 residues. This chain's CDR3 is CATSRTGNEQFF. CDR3 coding DNA: TGTGCCACCAGCAGGACAGGGAATGAGCAGTTCTTC.

The J gene is TRBJ2-5, the V gene TRBV2; D gene ambiguous. Judging by the DNA end, TRBJ2-7 fits better; the J call may be wrong. Germline CDR1 reads SNHLY; CDR2 reads FYNNEI. The CDR3 spans 13 residues. In DNA form, the CDR3 reads TGTGCCACCGAAGGAGCTTCTGCCTACGAGCAGTACTTC. It specifies CATEGASAYEQYF.

This chain links TRBV5-1 with TRBJ1-1, with D tentatively TRBD1 (6 bases). Germline V gene data show CDR1 as SGHRS and CDR2 as YFSETQ. Trimming cost V 7 bases and J 1 base, with 8 bases left between them. The CDR3 covers 12 residues. The CDR3, as DNA: TGCGCCAGCCAGACAGGGAACACTGAAGCTTTCTTT. The encoded protein is CASQTGNTEAFF.

This chain joins TRBV19 and TRBJ1-1; D remains ambiguous. Trimming pared 9 bases from V and 4 bases from J, leaving 24 bases between. Germline CDR1 reads LNHDA; CDR2 reads SQIVND (reference sequence). This CDR3 region has 16 residues. Written as DNA, the CDR3 is TGTGCCAGCAGCTATTTGGGTCCCCGAGGCCCCACTGAAGCTTTCTTT. Amino acids: CASSYLGPRGPTEAFF.

Only a few counts were recorded for this clone. The J gene is TRBJ1-2, the V gene TRBV15; 7 bases line up with TRBD1. Germline loops: CDR1 LNHNV, CDR2 YYDKDF (reference sequence). V lost 4 bases to trimming and J lost 2 bases; unmatched junction nucleotides: 7. The CDR3 loop spans 15 amino acids. The CDR3 region is CATSTRRGGNYGYTF. For the CDR3, the DNA is TGTGCCACCAGCACCCGAAGAGGGGGCAACTATGGCTACACCTTC. Complete variable domain (other parts from reference TRBV15 and TRBJ1-2): DAMVIQNPRYQVTQFGKPVTLSCSQTLNHNVMYWYQQKSSQAPKLLFHYYDKDFNNEADTPDNFQSRRPNTSFCFLDIRSPGLGDTAMYLCATSTRRGGNYGYTFGSGTRLTVV.

The chain joins TRBV9 to TRBJ2-3; 8 bases align to TRBD2. The V gene end was trimmed by 0 bases and the J gene end by 6 bases; junction bases not matched to a gene: 6. Germline CDR1 and CDR2: SGDLS and YYNGEE. This CDR3 has 15 residues. Written as DNA, the CDR3 is TGTGCCAGCAGCGTAGGTGGCGGGGGGTCGGATACGCAGTATTTT. Protein sequence: CASSVGGGGSDTQYF.

The chain uses TRBV6-5 and TRBJ2-7; D perhaps matches TRBD2 (6 bases). The CDR3 is 14 residues long. Trimming left V 6 bases short and J 1 base short, with 13 bases between. The germline V gene encodes CDR1 MNHEY and CDR2 SVGAGI. CDR3 sequence reads: CASRTREISYEQYF. The CDR3 nucleotides are TGTGCCAGCAGAACCCGGGAGATTTCCTACGAGCAGTACTTC.